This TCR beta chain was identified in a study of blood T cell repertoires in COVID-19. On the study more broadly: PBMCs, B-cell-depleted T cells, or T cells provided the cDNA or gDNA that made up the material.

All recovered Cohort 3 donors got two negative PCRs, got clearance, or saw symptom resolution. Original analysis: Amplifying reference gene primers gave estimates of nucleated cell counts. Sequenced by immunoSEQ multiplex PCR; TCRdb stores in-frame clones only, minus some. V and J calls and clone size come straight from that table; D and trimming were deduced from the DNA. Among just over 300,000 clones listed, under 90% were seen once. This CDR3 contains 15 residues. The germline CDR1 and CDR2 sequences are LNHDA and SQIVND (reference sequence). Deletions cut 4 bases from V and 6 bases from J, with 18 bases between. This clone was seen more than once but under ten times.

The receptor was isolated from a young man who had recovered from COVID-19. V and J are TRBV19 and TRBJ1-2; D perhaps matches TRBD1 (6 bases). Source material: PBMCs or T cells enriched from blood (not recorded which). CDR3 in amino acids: CASSTRSGASHGYTF. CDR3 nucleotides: TGTGCCAGTAGTACGAGATCAGGGGCTTCCCATGGCTACACCTTC. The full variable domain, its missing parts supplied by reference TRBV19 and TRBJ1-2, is DGGITQSPKYLFRKEGQNVTLSCEQNLNHDAMYWYRQDPGQGLRLIYYSQIVNDFQKGDIAEGYSVSREKKESFPLTVTSAQKNPTAFYLCASSTRSGASHGYTFGSGTRLTVV.